This TCR beta chain was captured by sequencing in a study of read filtering for tumor transcriptome and immune sequencing. Notes on the study in general: Dropping single-read clonotypes raised IR-seq and RNA-seq shared-clonotype correlation.

The trim removed 3 bases at V and 4 bases at J, leaving 6 bases unmatched. The CDR3 consists of 15 residues. Germline V lookup: CDR1 SGHRS, CDR2 YFSETQ. From 300 to 450 ng of RNA, a library with molecular barcoded alpha/delta and beta/gamma adaptors was made. TCRdb itself ran the reads through MiXCR, one entry per CDR3 protein. The repertoire consists of roughly 90,000 distinct CDR3 sequences, with more than 9% occurring once and the leading ten covering more than 12%. A note on this clonotype: Its cognate antigen is unknown.

This chain joins TRBV5-1 and TRBJ2-5; 10 bases align to TRBD1. This clonotype was obtained from a donor aged 40 or older with multiple myeloma. The sequenced sample consisted of a population of CD138-negative cells sorted from bone marrow. The DNA for the CDR3 is TGCGCCAGCAGCTCGACTTGGACAGGGGGAGAGACCCAGTACTTC. It translates to CASSSTWTGGETQYF.